The clone carrying this TCR beta chain has more than one count but fewer than ten. As yet, its antigen is unknown. The sample is drawn from a study of vaccination and CD4 T cells after COVID-19. About the research overall: Overlapping SARS-CoV-2, HCoV-NL63, HCoV-OC43 and HCoV-229E spike peptides were used to stimulate cells. Controls used CEFX viral epitopes (positive), HIV-1 Nef peptides (negative), or no peptide.

CDR1 and CDR2 (germline): LGHNA, YSLEER. V was pared by 3 bases and J by 6 bases, with 5 bases of the junction left unmatched. The CDR3 runs to 15 residues. The treatment was: approximately 11-day PBMC culture with coronavirus spike peptide pools or control peptides (ViraFEST assay). Cultured CD4+ T cell DNA was sequenced using the Oncomine TCR Beta short-read assay. TCRdb re-analysed the PCR reads in MiXCR, keeping a single row per CDR3 protein. Of some 4,400 distinct CDR3 sequences listed, around 20% are singletons. This chain connects TRBV4-3 to TRBJ1-6, with 7 bases matching TRBD1. This specimen was CD4+ T cells from blood, cultured in vitro, taken after SARS-CoV-2 vaccination. This clonotype was sampled from a human donor who had recovered from COVID-19. CDR3 residues: CASSQGDSRNSPLHF. The DNA for the CDR3 is TGCGCCAGCAGCCAGGGGGACAGTCGTAATTCACCCCTCCACTTT.